A single sample is the source of the 5 T cell receptor beta chains below, sequenced in a study of blood T cells in healthy people across ages. Through a sample-barcoded 5' primer and a J-beta primer mix, a second PCR was run for roughly 6 to 11 cycles. TCRdb used MiXCR to reprocess the 5' RACE reads, holding one entry per CDR3 protein. The table has about 1.8 million distinct CDR3 sequences, 49% seen once; the top ten hold approximately 2.1%. The sequencing sample was made of blood. These TCRs come from a woman aged 40 to 50 in good health.

This clonotype was picked up one time. The genes are TRBV7-9 and TRBJ2-3; unclear D gene. Germline CDR1 SEHNR, CDR2 FQNEAQ (reference sequence). The CDR3 runs to 15 residues. The ends were cut back, 2 bases at V and 8 bases at J, with 17 bases in the middle. The CDR3 region has the DNA TGTGCCAGCAGCTTAATTGCTACCGCTGGTGCTACGCAGTATTTT. Protein sequence: CASSLIATAGATQYF.

This clonotype turned up a few times. This chain links TRBV13 with TRBJ1-2; 8 bases fit TRBD1. Germline V lookup: CDR1 PRHDT, CDR2 FYEKMQ (reference sequence). The CDR3 totals 16 residues. Germline trimming cut 1 base from V and 3 bases from J; bases unmatched to any gene: 7. The CDR3 loop is CASSLVADRGDYGYTF. CDR3 nucleotide sequence: TGTGCCAGCAGCTTAGTGGCTGACAGGGGCGACTATGGCTACACCTTC.

V gene TRBV18 combines with J gene TRBJ1-5; the D gene is possibly TRBD1 (6 bases). The CDR3 has 16 residues. The ends were cut back, 5 bases at V and 0 bases at J, with 14 bases in the middle. Germline CDR1 is KGHSH and CDR2 is LQKENI. CDR3 loop: CASSGLGAGSNQPQHF. Written as DNA, the CDR3 is TGTGCCAGCTCAGGGCTGGGGGCAGGTAGCAATCAGCCCCAGCATTTT.

The chain has TRBV6-5 and TRBJ1-2; 9 positions match TRBD1. The V and J ends lost 4 bases and 4 bases, in that order; junction bases with no gene match: 7. The length of the CDR3 is 15 residues. Germline CDR1 is MNHEY and CDR2 is SVGAGI. CDR3 amino acids: CASSFGQGLGYGYTF. Here the CDR3 DNA reads TGTGCCAGCAGTTTCGGACAGGGGTTGGGCTATGGCTACACCTTC.

This clonotype was found a few times. V and J are TRBV5-1 and TRBJ2-5, with D perhaps matching TRBD1 or TRBD2 (5 bases each). The V end was cut by 4 bases, the J end by 0 bases, with 13 bases between. This CDR3 is 15 amino acids long. Germline values: CDR1 SGHRS, CDR2 YFSETQ. CDR3 in amino acids: CASSPRGLYQETQYF. The CDR3 DNA is TGCGCCAGCAGCCCGAGGGGTCTGTACCAAGAGACCCAGTACTTC.